Listed below are T cell receptor beta chains from one sample, sequenced in a study of blood T cells in healthy people across ages. MiXCR was run by TCRdb on the 5' RACE reads, yielding one entry per CDR3 protein. The table lists 1.5 million to 2 million distinct CDR3 sequences, over 25% of them singletons. Sequenced input: blood. These receptors originate from a woman in her 30s in good health. CDR3s include the opening cysteine and the closing phenylalanine or tryptophan. A D gene is named only where the DNA matches it firmly. A clone size is listed for some rows: how often the clone was seen (once, few, many), or a class if it is expanded.

V	D	J	size	CDR3	DNA
TRBV7-3	TRBD1	TRBJ2-6	many	CASSTGQGLTGANVLTF	TGTGCCAGCAGTACCGGACAGGGTCTAACTGGGGCCAACGTCCTGACTTTC
TRBV6-5	NA	TRBJ1-6	NA	CASSYTGWKSPLHF	TGTGCCAGCAGTTACACGGGATGGAAATCACCCCTCCACTTT
TRBV29-1	TRBD1	TRBJ1-2	NA	CSVPPQGADGYTF	TGCAGCGTGCCCCCCCAGGGGGCGGATGGCTACACCTTC
TRBV25-1	TRBD2	TRBJ2-7	NA	CASGRTSGTYEQYF	TGTGCCAGCGGGAGGACTAGCGGAACCTACGAGCAGTACTTC
TRBV6-5	NA	TRBJ1-1	NA	CASSWEGRTEAFF	TGTGCCAGCAGTTGGGAGGGACGGACTGAAGCTTTCTTT
TRBV18	NA	TRBJ2-5	NA	CASSPFSGDRQETQYF	TGTGCCAGCTCACCATTTTCGGGGGACAGACAAGAGACCCAGTACTTC
TRBV18	NA	TRBJ1-1	NA	CASSASGGGGTEAFF	TGTGCCAGCTCAGCCTCGGGGGGCGGGGGCACTGAAGCTTTCTTT
TRBV12-3/TRBV12-4	NA	TRBJ2-1	NA	CASSLASRNEQFF	TGTGCCAGCAGTTTAGCAAGCCGCAATGAGCAGTTCTTC
TRBV5-1	TRBD1	TRBJ2-7	many	CASSPGTGGFYEQYF	TGTGCCAGCAGCCCCGGGACAGGGGGCTTCTACGAGCAGTACTTC
TRBV7-2	NA	TRBJ1-5	many	CASSAQGTSNQPQHF	TGTGCCAGCAGCGCCCAGGGGACGAGCAATCAGCCCCAGCATTTT
TRBV14	NA	TRBJ2-1	NA	CASSQGPTGYGEQFF	TGTGCCAGCAGCCAAGGACCTACAGGGTACGGTGAGCAGTTCTTC
TRBV3-1	TRBD2	TRBJ2-5	few	CASSQAGLAGGPEQETQYF	TGTGCCAGCAGCCAAGCAGGACTAGCGGGGGGGCCGGAGCAAGAGACCCAGTACTTC
TRBV7-3	NA	TRBJ2-3	NA	CASSLDAGASTDTQYF	TGTGCCAGCAGCTTAGACGCGGGCGCCTCCACAGATACGCAGTATTTT
TRBV5-1	TRBD2	TRBJ2-1	few	CASSTLGSGGYNEQFF	TGCGCCAGCAGCACCTTGGGTAGCGGGGGATACAATGAGCAGTTCTTC
TRBV7-2	TRBD2	TRBJ2-2	few	CASSPGGRTGELFF	TGTGCCAGCAGCCCGGGAGGGAGGACCGGGGAGCTGTTTTTT
TRBV7-2	TRBD2	TRBJ2-1	many	CASSLALGLATNEQFF	TGTGCCAGCAGCTTAGCGTTGGGACTAGCGACCAATGAGCAGTTCTTC
TRBV3-1	TRBD2	TRBJ2-7	many	CASSQGGSGVYEQYF	TGTGCCAGCAGCCAAGGTGGTAGCGGGGTCTACGAGCAGTACTTC
TRBV20-1	NA	TRBJ2-6	few	CSATGIGSGANVLTF	TGCAGTGCTACGGGAATCGGCTCTGGGGCCAACGTCCTGACTTTC
TRBV7-2	TRBD2	TRBJ2-7	few	CASSLAGTSGSYRYEQYF	TGTGCCAGCAGCTTAGCGGGGACTAGCGGGTCATACCGCTACGAGCAGTACTTC
TRBV28	TRBD2	TRBJ2-1	NA	CASSPAGGQEQFF	TGTGCCAGCAGTCCAGCGGGGGGGCAAGAGCAGTTCTTC
TRBV4-1	NA	TRBJ1-5	few	CASSHLQHNQPQHF	TGCGCCAGCAGCCACCTACAACATAATCAGCCCCAGCATTTT
TRBV30	TRBD1	TRBJ2-1	NA	CSWSPDDRVGEQFF	TGTTCCTGGAGTCCTGATGACAGGGTGGGTGAGCAGTTCTTC
TRBV6-5	TRBD2	TRBJ2-1	NA	CASSYSRTSGSDEQFF	TGTGCCAGCAGTTACTCGCGGACTAGCGGGAGCGATGAGCAGTTCTTC
TRBV7-3	NA	TRBJ1-1	NA	CASSLTGRALGNTEAFF	TGTGCCAGCAGCTTAACGGGCCGAGCTTTAGGAAACACTGAAGCTTTCTTT
TRBV5-1	TRBD1	TRBJ1-4	few	CASRSGTAAEKLFF	TGCGCCAGCAGATCCGGGACAGCCGCTGAAAAACTGTTTTTT
TRBV14	NA	TRBJ2-6	NA	CASSQDRIPSGANVLTF	TGTGCCAGCAGCCAAGACAGGATCCCCTCTGGGGCCAACGTCCTGACTTTC
TRBV27	TRBD1	TRBJ2-3	few	CASTRTGVGDTQYF	TGTGCCAGCACCCGGACAGGGGTCGGAGATACGCAGTATTTT
TRBV18	NA	TRBJ2-7	NA	CASSTGTYNEQYF	TGTGCCAGCTCAACCGGGACCTACAATGAGCAGTACTTC
TRBV12-3/TRBV12-4	TRBD2	TRBJ2-1	many	CASSFRTSGPYNEQFF	TGTGCCAGCAGTTTTAGGACTAGCGGGCCCTACAATGAGCAGTTCTTC
TRBV6-2/TRBV6-3	NA	TRBJ2-5	many	CASGDRIRRETQYF	TGTGCCAGCGGAGACAGGATAAGACGAGAGACCCAGTACTTC
TRBV7-2	NA	TRBJ2-7	NA	CASRFSGNQETQYF	TGTGCCAGCAGATTTAGCGGCAATCAAGAGACTCAGTACTTC
TRBV7-3	TRBD1	TRBJ2-2	NA	CASSSGQGTRAGELFF	TGTGCCAGCAGCTCGGGACAGGGAACAAGAGCCGGGGAGCTGTTTTTT
TRBV29-1	NA	TRBJ2-3	NA	CSVDRDEGVTDTQYF	TGCAGCGTTGACCGGGACGAGGGGGTGACAGATACGCAGTATTTT
TRBV15	NA	TRBJ1-2	NA	CATSRDAVYGYTF	TGTGCCACCAGCAGAGACGCCGTCTATGGCTACACCTTC
TRBV20-1	NA	TRBJ1-2	many	CSARFAGGNYGYTF	TGCAGTGCTAGGTTTGCCGGCGGGAACTATGGCTACACCTTC
TRBV5-1	NA	TRBJ1-1	NA	CASTLPGLTTEAFF	TGCGCCAGCACCCTCCCAGGGCTGACCACTGAAGCTTTCTTT
TRBV20-1	TRBD2	TRBJ2-3	few	CSARDPGGRTDTQYF	TGCAGTGCTAGAGATCCCGGGGGGAGGACAGATACGCAGTATTTT